This is a list of T cell receptor beta chains from one sample in a study of blood T cells in healthy people across ages. TCRdb called the 5' RACE reads again in MiXCR, with one record for every CDR3 protein. The sample has 1,500,000 or so distinct CDR3 sequences, roughly 59% seen once. The sample taken for sequencing was blood. The receptors were gathered from a young man in good health. Each CDR3 is given with its conserved first and last residue. Fields, in order: J gene, V gene, D gene, clone size, CDR3 DNA, CDR3 protein. A D gene is named only where the DNA matches it firmly. Not every row has a clone size; where given, it reads once, few, many or a size class.

>TRBJ2-3|TRBV4-3|TRBD1|few
TGCGCCAGCAGCCAAGAGCAGGGGGCTGGAGATACGCAGTATTTT
CASSQEQGAGDTQYF
>TRBJ2-2|TRBV6-5|.|.
TGTGCCAGCAGTGAAGGACAGGGGGAGCTGTTTTTT
CASSEGQGELFF
>TRBJ2-2|TRBV25-1|TRBD2|.
TGTGCCAGTCAAGCGGGGGTTAACACCGGGGAGCTGTTTTTT
CASQAGVNTGELFF
>TRBJ2-3|TRBV4-1|TRBD2|.
TGCGCCAGCAGCCAAGTTAGCGGGAGATCAGATACGCAGTATTTT
CASSQVSGRSDTQYF
>TRBJ2-1|TRBV5-6|TRBD2|few
TGTGCCAGCAGCCGACTAGCGAGAACCTACAATGAGCAGTTCTTC
CASSRLARTYNEQFF
>TRBJ2-1|TRBV5-1|TRBD2|once
TGCGCCAGCAGCTTGGAAGGGACTAGCGGGAGTCGCGAGCAGTTCTTC
CASSLEGTSGSREQFF
>TRBJ2-1|TRBV29-1|.|.
TGCAGCGTTGAGGTCGGGCCCCGGACGAACGAGCAGTTCTTC
CSVEVGPRTNEQFF
>TRBJ2-1|TRBV6-5|TRBD1|few
TGTGCCAGCAGTTGGACAGGGACGAATGAGCAGTTCTTC
CASSWTGTNEQFF
>TRBJ2-7|TRBV27|TRBD2|.
TGTGCCAGCAGTTCTAGCGGGGCCGTTGGCGAGCAGTACTTC
CASSSSGAVGEQYF
>TRBJ1-5|TRBV7-9|.|.
TGTGCCAGCAGCTTAGGGCAGGGTGGGGGTAGCAATCAGCCCCAGCATTTT
CASSLGQGGGSNQPQHF
>TRBJ1-1|TRBV18|.|.
TGTGCCAGCTCACCAAGGTCAGGAGCCATGAACACTGAAGCTTTCTTT
CASSPRSGAMNTEAFF
>TRBJ2-3|TRBV4-1|.|.
TGCGCCAGCAGCCAAGATCCCATCACAGATACGCAGTATTTT
CASSQDPITDTQYF
>TRBJ2-7|TRBV5-1|TRBD2|few
TGCGCCAGCAGCTTGGAATCCCCTTCGTTAGCGGGAGGGAACGAGCAGTACTTC
CASSLESPSLAGGNEQYF
>TRBJ1-2|TRBV5-5|.|.
TGTGCCAGCTTCCCCCCCCTACAGGGCTATGGCTACACCTTC
CASFPPLQGYGYTF
>TRBJ2-1|TRBV7-2|TRBD2|.
TGTGCCAGCAGCTTAGATATCAGCGGGGGGACCCCCTACAATGAGCAGTTCTTC
CASSLDISGGTPYNEQFF
>TRBJ2-2|TRBV12-3/TRBV12-4|TRBD2|.
TGTGCCAGCAGTCCCTCCCGCGCGTCTACTAGCGGGCACGGGGAGCTGTTTTTT
CASSPSRASTSGHGELFF
>TRBJ2-7|TRBV29-1|TRBD2|many
TGCAGCGTTGCCGATACAATCGGGGGGTACGAGCAGTACTTC
CSVADTIGGYEQYF
>TRBJ2-1|TRBV27|TRBD1|.
TGTGCCAGCAGTTTATCGTGGGACAGGGAAGTCGGTGAGCAGTTCTTC
CASSLSWDREVGEQFF
>TRBJ1-2|TRBV6-6|.|.
TGTGCCAGCAGTTACTCGAGGGAAATTGCGGATGGCTACACCTTC
CASSYSREIADGYTF
>TRBJ2-5|TRBV20-1|.|few
TGCAGTGCGATCGGGGGCGAGACCCAGTACTTC
CSAIGGETQYF
>TRBJ2-1|TRBV10-3|TRBD2|few
TGTGCCCCCCTTAGACTAGCGGGGACCAATGAGCAGTTCTTC
CAPLRLAGTNEQFF
>TRBJ1-4|TRBV12-3/TRBV12-4|.|once
TGTGCCAGCAGTTTCAGGGATCTGGGTGAAAAACTGTTTTTT
CASSFRDLGEKLFF
>TRBJ1-1|TRBV4-1|TRBD1|.
TGCGCCAGCAGCCAATCCCCGGGACAGATGAACACTGAAGCTTTCTTT
CASSQSPGQMNTEAFF
>TRBJ1-5|TRBV6-5|.|.
TGTGCCAGCAGTTATACGCAGGGTGGTCAGCCCCAGCATTTT
CASSYTQGGQPQHF